This T cell receptor beta chain is drawn from a study of blood T cells in healthy people across ages. The germline CDR1 and CDR2 sequences are SQVTM and ANQGSEA. The CDR3 is 15 amino acids. This clonotype appeared many times. The junction does not match germline at one end; this may be a read error. A second PCR of 7 to 11 cycles used a sample-barcoded 5' primer and a J-beta primer mix. TCRdb fed the 5' RACE reads into MiXCR, producing one record per CDR3 protein. The sample shows approximately 850,000 distinct CDR3 sequences, roughly 44% of them seen only once. The V call is TRBV29-1, the J call TRBJ2-7, with TRBD1 matching 7 bases. This clonotype was sampled from a man in his fifties or sixties in good health. Sample: blood. CDR3 DNA sequence: TGCAGCGTTGAGGTGTCGGGGACAGCTTCCTCCGAGCAGTACTTC. It translates to CSVEVSGTASSEQYF.